This TCR beta chain was identified in a study of shared clonotypes between healthy human individuals. CDR1 SGHRS and CDR2 YFSETQ come from the germline V gene. The CDR3 contains 13 residues. After removal of 5 bases from V and 13 bases from J, the junction contained 9 bases not matched to a gene. Assay used: immunoSEQ multiplex PCR; TCRdb lists only in-frame clones, some missing. The table has some 2,000,000 clones, roughly 95% seen once. The chain uses TRBV5-1 and TRBJ2-1, with TRBD2 identical over 10 bases. Input material: naive CD4+ T cells sorted from blood. As for subset: CD45RA+ positively selected. The TCR was taken from a man younger than 30 in good health. The CDR3 region is CASRGGTSAIQFF. As DNA, the CDR3 is TGCGCCAGCAGAGGGGGGACTAGCGCTATACAGTTCTTC.